The source of this T cell receptor beta chain is a study of metastatic and nonmetastatic thyroid tumors. At the level of the study: For malignant and benign thyroid patients, tumor or nodule tissue and blood were the sources whose repertoires were compared.

The V end was cut by 5 bases, the J end by 9 bases, with 11 bases between. Germline V gene sequence: CDR1 SGHTA, CDR2 FQGTGA. This CDR3 contains 12 residues. This clone has ten or more counts. Its antigen is unidentified. Study outcomes and limitations: Benign nodules were reported to have significantly lower TCR beta diversity than malignant thyroid tumors, in blood and tumor.

Thyroid surgery was performed in patients who had received no treatment beforehand. In the original processing: The study's classifier, a distant-metastasis tool for papillary thyroid cancer, was built using CDR3 differences across clinicopathological groups. TCRdb reprocessed the PCR reads using MiXCR. TCRdb's processing, not the authors', yielded these V and J calls. This sample has approximately 41,000 clones, with over 25% found just once. This receptor was obtained from a male donor with papillary thyroid cancer or a benign thyroid nodule (not recorded which). Some clones in this sample may be carry-over from other donors' samples. The V and J genes are TRBV7-3 and TRBJ2-1; the D is unclear. Sequenced sample: blood. CDR3 sequence reads: CASSDTATEQFF. CDR3 coding DNA: TGTGCCAGCAGCGACACAGCGACTGAGCAGTTCTTC. Supplemented by reference TRBV7-3 and TRBJ2-1, the full variable domain reads GAGVSQTPSNKVTEKGKYVELRCDPISGHTALYWYRQSLGQGPEFLIYFQGTGAADDSGLPNDRFFAVRPEGSVSTLKIQRTERGDSAVYLCASSDTATEQFFGPGTRLTVL.